The clone carrying this TCR beta chain was detected many times. Genomic DNA, the template, was used for profiling of the TCR beta VDJ and CDR3. From the reads, TCRdb called clonotypes with MiXCR, one entry per CDR3 protein. The sample holds 180,000 or so distinct CDR3 sequences, less than 55% seen once. The CDR3 is 14 amino acids. V gave up 5 bases and J gave up 3 bases; unmatched junction bases: 8. Per germline, CDR1 DFQATT and CDR2 SNEGSKA (reference sequence). This sample stems from a study of CD8+CD57+ T cells in acquired aplastic anemia. About the research overall: The sorted CD4+ and CD8+ cells yielded an average about 3.3 ug of DNA.

The genes are TRBV20-1 and TRBJ1-2, with TRBD1 identical over 8 bases. The sequenced sample consisted of sorted CD4+, CD8+, or CD8+CD57+ T cells (not recorded which) from PBMCs. The receptor was isolated from a human donor in good health. The CDR3 DNA reads TGCAGTGCTCAAGGGACAGGAATTCACTATGGCTACACCTTC. Translation: CSAQGTGIHYGYTF.